Following are 16 T cell receptor beta chains from one sample sequenced in a study of cytomegalovirus exposure and HLA in healthy donors (dated by TCRdb to about 2017). Library creation used the immunoSEQ multiplex PCR assay. For the multiplex PCR, a mixture combining 60 forward primers for TCR Vbeta segments and 13 reverse primers for TCR Jbeta segments was used. TCRdb obtained this table from immuneACCESS and retained in-frame rearrangements with V and J assigned. These tables miss some clones; where compared with another copy, unresolved V genes account for less than half of the shortfall, and the remainder is unexplained. The sample table records about 120,000 clones; around 75% of these occur just once. The ten largest clonotypes hold less than 2.5% of the sample. Sequencing was carried out using PBMCs. The receptors here all came from a young man in good health and CMV-seronegative.

This chain joins TRBV5-6 and TRBJ2-1; D is undetermined. The CDR3 extends over 13 amino acids. The V gene's germline CDR1 is SGHDT and CDR2 YYEEEE. V was cut by 0 bases and J by 15 bases, with 16 bases left in between. CDR3 nucleotide sequence: TGTGCCAGCAGCTTGGAACTTGAAAAGCATCTGTTCTTC. It codes for CASSLELEKHLFF.

The CDR3 DNA reads TGTGCCAGCAGTTTTCTCCCGCCTCAGGGTAATCAGCCCCAGCATTTT. Translated, it gives CASSFLPPQGNQPQHF. V gene TRBV27 combines with J gene TRBJ1-5, with D possibly TRBD1 on 5 matching bases. Trimming pared 3 bases from V and 4 bases from J, leaving 16 bases between. The CDR3 length is 16 residues. Germline V gives CDR1 MNHEY, CDR2 SMNVEV (reference sequence).

V usage is TRBV10-3 and J usage is TRBJ1-4, with D possibly TRBD1 on 5 matching bases. The germline CDR1 and CDR2 sequences are ENHRY and SYGVKD. Trimming shortened V by 0 bases and J by 4 bases, and 12 bases separated the two germline ends. The CDR3 consists of 16 residues. CDR3 sequence (DNA): TGTGCCATCAGTGAGTCGCAGGCAGGGCTTAATGAAAAACTGTTTTTT. It yields the protein CAISESQAGLNEKLFF.

This clone has a handful of counts. The chain employs TRBV6-5 and TRBJ1-1; a weak D match, TRBD1 (5 bases). This CDR3 contains 13 residues. V lost 6 bases and J lost 5, with 13 bases in between. The germline CDR1 and CDR2 sequences are MNHEY and SVGAGI. The CDR3 bases are TGTGCCAGCAGGGACGACAGTGTAACTGAAGCTTTCTTT. Translating gives CASRDDSVTEAFF.

This clone was recorded once. J is TRBJ2-7 and V is TRBV2; D is perhaps TRBD2 (6 bases). Germline V gene data show CDR1 as SNHLY and CDR2 as FYNNEI. This CDR3 is 13 amino acids long. The CDR3 reads CASSAGPRRRGGV. The CDR3 DNA reads as TGTGCCAGCAGTGCCGGCCCAAGGAGACGAGGAGGGGTC.

The chain joins TRBV9 to TRBJ2-3; 7 bases align to TRBD1. The V and J ends lost 2 bases and 5 bases, in that order; junction bases with no gene match: 11. Germline V gene lookup returns CDR1 SGDLS and CDR2 YYNGEE. The CDR3 contains 16 residues. Here the CDR3 reads CASSVFSGGTRDTQYF. CDR3 coding DNA: TGTGCCAGCAGCGTGTTCTCAGGGGGAACACGAGATACGCAGTATTTT.

This chain connects TRBV27 to TRBJ2-5; 10 positions match TRBD2. The DNA end favors TRBJ2-7, so the J call may be wrong. This CDR3 has 17 amino acids. Germline CDR1 is MNHEY and CDR2 is SMNVEV (reference sequence). The CDR3: CASSLCCSGGSPSEQYF. Here the CDR3 DNA reads TGTGCCAGCAGTTTGTGTTGTAGCGGGGGGTCCCCGTCCGAGCAGTACTTC.

As concerns this clone: Within the sample, other DNA sequences also encode this same CDR3. This rearrangement joins TRBV29-1 to TRBJ2-3; 10 bases align to TRBD1. CDR1 SQVTM and CDR2 ANQGSEA come from the germline V gene. CDR3 length equals 14 residues. J gave up 4 bases and V 1 base, and 2 bases lay outside the gene matches. This chain's CDR3 is CSVEGGQGADTQYF. The CDR3 DNA follows: TGCAGCGTTGAAGGTGGACAGGGGGCAGATACGCAGTATTTT.

V and J are TRBV11-2 and TRBJ2-1; 11 bases fit TRBD2. The CDR3 is 15 residues long. After removal of 6 bases from V and 7 bases from J, the junction contained 8 bases not matched to a gene. Germline values: CDR1 SGHAT, CDR2 FQNNGV. The CDR3 region is CASRPTSGGRNEQFF. CDR3 in DNA: TGTGCCAGCAGGCCAACTAGCGGGGGCAGGAATGAGCAGTTCTTC. Based on the CDR3 plus reference TRBV11-2 and TRBJ2-1, the full variable domain is EAGVAQSPRYKIIEKRQSVAFWCNPISGHATLYWYQQILGQGPKLLIQFQNNGVVDDSQLPKDRFSAERLKGVDSTLKIQPAKLEDSAVYLCASRPTSGGRNEQFFGPGTRLTVL.

J is TRBJ2-2 and V is TRBV13; D uncertain. The V gene lost 3 bases and the J gene lost 7 bases, with 6 bases spanning the gap. Germline CDR1 and CDR2: PRHDT and FYEKMQ (reference sequence). This CDR3 spans 12 amino acids. This CDR3 is CASSFSGGELFF. For the CDR3, the DNA is TGTGCCAGCAGCTTTTCAGGCGGGGAGCTGTTTTTT.

The chain has TRBV28 and TRBJ1-6; 7 nucleotides match TRBD1. V was pared by 6 bases and J by 6 bases, with 5 bases of the junction left unmatched. The CDR3 contains 14 residues. Germline lookup yields CDR1 MDHEN and CDR2 SYDVKM. CDR3 protein: CASSTGTVNSPLHF. In nucleotides, the CDR3 is TGTGCCAGCAGCACCGGGACAGTTAATTCACCCCTCCACTTT.

The V and J genes are TRBV2 and TRBJ1-4; 7 bases fit TRBD1. This CDR3 is 15 amino acids long. The germline V gene has CDR1 SNHLY and CDR2 FYNNEI. The trim removed 7 bases at V and 5 bases at J, leaving 10 bases unmatched. The CDR3 DNA reads TGTGCCAGCAAGGGGCAGGGGGGATGGAATGAAAAACTGTTTTTT. This encodes CASKGQGGWNEKLFF.

This clone was seen only once. This chain's CDR3 is CASTRGQISSYNSPLHF. CDR3 nucleotides: TGTGCCAGCACTCGGGGACAGATTAGCTCCTATAATTCACCCCTCCACTTT. V is TRBV2 and J is TRBJ1-6; TRBD1 agrees at 7 bases. The CDR3 sequence is 17 residues long. Germline CDR1 is SNHLY and CDR2 is FYNNEI. The J segment lost 0 bases and the V segment lost 7 bases, leaving 9 bases of the junction unmatched.

This clone showed up just a few times. This chain links TRBV28 with TRBJ2-3; 10 positions agree with TRBD2. The CDR3 loop spans 16 amino acids. V lost 3 bases to trimming and J lost 3 bases; unmatched junction nucleotides: 6. The V gene's germline CDR1 is MDHEN and CDR2 SYDVKM. The CDR3 protein is CASSFLAGAGTDTQYF. The DNA for the CDR3 is TGTGCCAGCAGTTTCCTAGCGGGGGCCGGGACAGATACGCAGTATTTT.

The chain employs TRBV29-1 and TRBJ2-5; 7 positions agree with TRBD1. The DNA end is more similar to TRBJ2-7, so the J call may be wrong. This CDR3 region has 13 residues. Germline CDR1 and CDR2: SQVTM and ANQGSEA. The CDR3 region has the DNA TGCAGCGCCCGGACAGGCCGTGGCTACGAGCAGTACTTC. The encoded protein is CSARTGRGYEQYF.

The V gene is TRBV7-9, the J gene TRBJ2-2; 8 nucleotides align to TRBD1. The trim removed 4 bases at V and 6 bases at J, leaving 10 bases unmatched. Germline-derived CDR1 and CDR2 are SEHNR and FQNEAQ (reference sequence). The CDR3 length is 16 residues. The CDR3 loop is CASSYMGQARAGELFF. For the CDR3, the DNA is TGTGCCAGCAGCTACATGGGACAGGCCAGGGCCGGGGAGCTGTTTTTT.